The clone carrying this T cell receptor (beta chain) was seen ten or more times. Its specificity is not known. TCRdb re-called the 5' RACE reads through MiXCR, storing one row per CDR3 protein. The table lists roughly 490,000 distinct CDR3 sequences, roughly 5.2% of them singletons. V lost 7 bases to trimming and J lost 2 bases, with 15 bases between them. The length of the CDR3 is 14 residues. Germline loops: CDR1 LNHDA, CDR2 SQIVND (reference sequence). The entry originates in a study of CD8 T cells in ankylosing spondylitis. Study-level points and caveats: Made up of eight highly homologous variants, a TCR beta motif appeared characteristic of ankylosing spondylitis blood. The disease-linked clones had a CD8+ phenotype and low blood frequencies.

The chain is built from TRBV19 and TRBJ2-7, with D perhaps matching TRBD2 (5 bases). The receptor was isolated from a male donor with ankylosing spondylitis. Sequencing was performed on blood, either unsorted or a sorted T cell fraction (not recorded which). The CDR3 region is CASKEAVQTYEQYF. The CDR3 DNA follows: TGTGCCAGTAAGGAGGCTGTCCAAACCTACGAGCAGTACTTC.